This T cell receptor beta chain stems from a study of T cell responses to AZD1222 COVID-19 vaccine. Findings of the study overall: The study found vaccine-associated CD4 TCRs spanning spike, dominant at 160-218 and 743-854.

Data came from immunoSEQ multiplex PCR; TCRdb stores just in-frame clones and leaves some out. The data contain 140,000 to 150,000 clones, 90% to 95% of them seen just once; the ten biggest clones take up 4% to 6%. For this clone: Antigen: not known.

The length of the CDR3 is 14 residues. Between the trimmed V and J ends, which lost 5 bases and 8 bases, there was a span of 16 bases. The germline V gene has CDR1 PRHDT and CDR2 FYEKMQ (reference sequence). The specimen comprised peripheral blood, sampled on day 0 of AZD1222 vaccination. This receptor was taken from an adult in good health. The V gene is TRBV13, the J gene TRBJ2-1, with D perhaps matching TRBD2 (7 bases). The CDR3 reads CASSTSRGADEQFF. CDR3 DNA sequence: TGTGCCAGCAGCACCAGCCGGGGGGCCGATGAGCAGTTCTTC.